The rows below give T cell receptor beta chains drawn from one sample of a study of CD8+ T cells in alopecia areata. The repertoire was sequenced with immunoSEQ multiplex PCR; TCRdb's copy has only in-frame clones and lacks some. Seen here are 110,000 to 150,000 clones, less than 65% observed once, and the top ten hold about 38%. Input material: CD8+ T cells sorted from blood. Source of these receptors: a human donor in good health. Each CDR3 is given with its conserved first and last residue. The order of the fields is CDR3 protein, CDR3 DNA, clone size, J gene, V gene, D gene, CDR3 length. D genes are given only for firm matches. Expanded clones get a size class; other rows say once, few or many, or leave the size out.

cdr3_aa: CASSLEPSGSYEQYF
cdr3_nt: TGTGCCAGCAGCTTAGAGCCTAGCGGGAGCTACGAGCAGTACTTC
clone_size: -
j_call: TRBJ2-7
v_call: TRBV11-2
d_call: TRBD2
cdr3_length: 15

cdr3_aa: CASSVLGGGNEQFF
cdr3_nt: TGTGCCAGCAGTGTCCTTGGGGGCGGGAATGAGCAGTTCTTC
clone_size: -
j_call: TRBJ2-1
v_call: TRBV6-1
d_call: -
cdr3_length: 14

cdr3_aa: CASRDRGTYEQYF
cdr3_nt: TGTGCCAGCCGGGACAGAGGTACCTACGAGCAGTACTTC
clone_size: -
j_call: TRBJ2-7
v_call: TRBV7-9
d_call: TRBD1
cdr3_length: 13

cdr3_aa: CASSLAGSEQYF
cdr3_nt: TGTGCCAGCAGCTTGGCCGGGAGCGAGCAGTACTTC
clone_size: -
j_call: TRBJ2-7
v_call: TRBV5-6
d_call: -
cdr3_length: 12

cdr3_aa: CASAARANTEAFF
cdr3_nt: TGTGCCAGCGCCGCGCGAGCGAACACTGAAGCTTTCTTT
clone_size: few
j_call: TRBJ1-1
v_call: TRBV14
d_call: -
cdr3_length: 13

cdr3_aa: CAWRDREGHTDTQYF
cdr3_nt: TGTGCCTGGAGAGATAGGGAGGGTCACACAGATACGCAGTATTTT
clone_size: -
j_call: TRBJ2-3
v_call: TRBV30
d_call: TRBD2
cdr3_length: 15

cdr3_aa: CASSLTYEQYF
cdr3_nt: TGTGCCAGCAGCTTAACCTACGAGCAGTACTTC
clone_size: -
j_call: TRBJ2-7
v_call: TRBV7-2
d_call: -
cdr3_length: 11

cdr3_aa: CASSIDLANTEAFF
cdr3_nt: TGTGCCAGTAGTATAGATTTGGCGAACACTGAAGCTTTCTTT
clone_size: few
j_call: TRBJ1-1
v_call: TRBV19
d_call: -
cdr3_length: 14

cdr3_aa: CASSVGDRGIYVLTF
cdr3_nt: TGTGCCAGCAGCGTAGGGGACAGGGGGATCTACGTCCTGACTTTC
clone_size: few
j_call: TRBJ2-6
v_call: TRBV9
d_call: TRBD1
cdr3_length: 15

cdr3_aa: CASSPGGNEQFF
cdr3_nt: TGCGCCAGCAGCCCTGGGGGGAATGAGCAGTTCTTC
clone_size: -
j_call: TRBJ2-1
v_call: TRBV4-1
d_call: -
cdr3_length: 12

cdr3_aa: CASQGGNEQFF
cdr3_nt: TGTGCCAGCCAAGGAGGAAATGAGCAGTTCTTC
clone_size: -
j_call: TRBJ2-1
v_call: TRBV25-1
d_call: -
cdr3_length: 11

cdr3_aa: CAWSAPGAISYEQYF
cdr3_nt: TGTGCCTGGAGTGCCCCGGGAGCCATCTCCTACGAGCAGTACTTC
clone_size: -
j_call: TRBJ2-7
v_call: TRBV30
d_call: -
cdr3_length: 15

cdr3_aa: CASSFGQGGGNEQYF
cdr3_nt: TGCGCCAGCAGCTTTGGACAGGGTGGAGGTAACGAGCAGTACTTC
clone_size: once
j_call: TRBJ2-7
v_call: TRBV5-1
d_call: TRBD1
cdr3_length: 15

cdr3_aa: CAWSQVDLNTGELFF
cdr3_nt: TGTGCCTGGAGCCAGGTCGACCTGAACACCGGGGAGCTGTTTTTT
clone_size: once
j_call: TRBJ2-2
v_call: TRBV30
d_call: -
cdr3_length: 15

cdr3_aa: CASSSEWTGGISNGYTF
cdr3_nt: TGCGCCAGCAGCTCTGAATGGACAGGGGGAATTTCCAATGGCTACACCTTC
clone_size: -
j_call: TRBJ1-2
v_call: TRBV5-1
d_call: TRBD1
cdr3_length: 17

cdr3_aa: CSAGGQGEYEQYF
cdr3_nt: TGCAGCGCCGGAGGACAGGGGGAATACGAGCAGTACTTC
clone_size: few
j_call: TRBJ2-7
v_call: TRBV29-1
d_call: TRBD1
cdr3_length: 13

cdr3_aa: CASSPRSAEQYF
cdr3_nt: TGTGCCAGCAGCCCACGGAGCGCCGAGCAGTACTTC
clone_size: -
j_call: TRBJ2-7
v_call: TRBV5-6
d_call: -
cdr3_length: 12

cdr3_aa: CASSSPPATAPTMGQFF
cdr3_nt: TGTGCCAGCAGCTCACCCCCCGCGACAGCGCCTACAATGGGGCAGTTCTTC
clone_size: few
j_call: TRBJ2-1
v_call: TRBV7-9
d_call: -
cdr3_length: 17

cdr3_aa: CASSGDRRGVTLNYGYTF
cdr3_nt: TGTGCCAGCAGTGGAGACCGCCGGGGAGTGACCCTTAACTATGGCTACACCTTC
clone_size: -
j_call: TRBJ1-2
v_call: TRBV2
d_call: -
cdr3_length: 18

cdr3_aa: CASTEARLEAFF
cdr3_nt: TGTGCCAGCACTGAGGCGCGACTTGAAGCTTTCTTT
clone_size: -
j_call: TRBJ1-1
v_call: TRBV28
d_call: -
cdr3_length: 12

cdr3_aa: CAWSSVSSGDEQFF
cdr3_nt: TGTGCCTGGAGTTCCGTCTCGTCGGGTGATGAGCAGTTCTTC
clone_size: -
j_call: TRBJ2-1
v_call: TRBV30
d_call: -
cdr3_length: 14

cdr3_aa: CSVHGRGQKNTEAFF
cdr3_nt: TGCAGCGTTCATGGACGGGGACAGAAGAACACTGAAGCTTTCTTT
clone_size: -
j_call: TRBJ1-1
v_call: TRBV29-1
d_call: TRBD1
cdr3_length: 15

cdr3_aa: CSVDVARESGEKLFF
cdr3_nt: TGCAGCGTTGATGTAGCCAGGGAGTCAGGTGAAAAACTGTTTTTT
clone_size: -
j_call: TRBJ1-4
v_call: TRBV29-1
d_call: -
cdr3_length: 15

cdr3_aa: CASSYPGANVLTF
cdr3_nt: TGTGCCAGCAGTTACCCTGGGGCCAACGTCCTGACTTTC
clone_size: once
j_call: TRBJ2-6
v_call: TRBV7-3
d_call: -
cdr3_length: 13

cdr3_aa: CASSEGVNYGYTF
cdr3_nt: TGTGCCAGCAGTGAGGGAGTTAACTATGGCTACACCTTC
clone_size: -
j_call: TRBJ1-2
v_call: TRBV25-1
d_call: -
cdr3_length: 13

cdr3_aa: CATSERPNTEAFF
cdr3_nt: TGTGCCACCTCCGAGCGACCGAACACTGAAGCTTTCTTT
clone_size: -
j_call: TRBJ1-1
v_call: TRBV7-8
d_call: -
cdr3_length: 13

cdr3_aa: CASSGPGQGEAFF
cdr3_nt: TGTGCCAGCTCCGGGCCGGGACAGGGTGAAGCTTTCTTT
clone_size: -
j_call: TRBJ1-1
v_call: TRBV2
d_call: TRBD1
cdr3_length: 13

cdr3_aa: CASSPDYEETQYF
cdr3_nt: TGTGCCAGCAGCCCAGACTACGAAGAGACCCAGTACTTC
clone_size: -
j_call: TRBJ2-5
v_call: TRBV7-2
d_call: -
cdr3_length: 13

cdr3_aa: CASSQEKRRNQDTQYF
cdr3_nt: TGCGCCAGCAGCCAAGAAAAGCGGCGAAATCAAGATACGCAGTATTTT
clone_size: -
j_call: TRBJ2-3
v_call: TRBV4-1
d_call: -
cdr3_length: 16

cdr3_aa: CASSLLAGVGGEQFF
cdr3_nt: TGTGCCAGCAGCTTGCTAGCGGGAGTTGGTGGTGAGCAGTTCTTC
clone_size: few
j_call: TRBJ2-1
v_call: TRBV11-2
d_call: TRBD2
cdr3_length: 15

cdr3_aa: CASSPGTSGSDVTSYEQYF
cdr3_nt: TGTGCCAGCAGTCCGGGGACTAGCGGGAGTGATGTTACTTCCTACGAGCAGTACTTC
clone_size: -
j_call: TRBJ2-7
v_call: TRBV27
d_call: TRBD2
cdr3_length: 19

cdr3_aa: CAISDRANQPQHF
cdr3_nt: TGTGCCATCAGTGACAGGGCAAATCAGCCCCAGCATTTT
clone_size: once
j_call: TRBJ1-5
v_call: TRBV10-3
d_call: -
cdr3_length: 13

cdr3_aa: CASSQDQGGVSYTF
cdr3_nt: TGCGCCAGCAGCCAAGATCAAGGGGGCGTGAGCTACACCTTC
clone_size: -
j_call: TRBJ1-2
v_call: TRBV4-1
d_call: TRBD1
cdr3_length: 14

cdr3_aa: CASSYDEGVGNTIYF
cdr3_nt: TGTGCCAGCAGTTACGACGAGGGAGTTGGAAACACCATATATTTT
clone_size: few
j_call: TRBJ1-3
v_call: TRBV6-5
d_call: -
cdr3_length: 15

cdr3_aa: CASGTSPGELFF
cdr3_nt: TGTGCCAGCGGGACTAGCCCCGGGGAGCTGTTTTTT
clone_size: -
j_call: TRBJ2-2
v_call: TRBV2
d_call: TRBD2
cdr3_length: 12

cdr3_aa: CASSEAPSGDSNEQFF
cdr3_nt: TGTGCCAGCAGTGAAGCCCCTAGCGGGGACAGCAATGAGCAGTTCTTC
clone_size: -
j_call: TRBJ2-1
v_call: TRBV2
d_call: TRBD2
cdr3_length: 16